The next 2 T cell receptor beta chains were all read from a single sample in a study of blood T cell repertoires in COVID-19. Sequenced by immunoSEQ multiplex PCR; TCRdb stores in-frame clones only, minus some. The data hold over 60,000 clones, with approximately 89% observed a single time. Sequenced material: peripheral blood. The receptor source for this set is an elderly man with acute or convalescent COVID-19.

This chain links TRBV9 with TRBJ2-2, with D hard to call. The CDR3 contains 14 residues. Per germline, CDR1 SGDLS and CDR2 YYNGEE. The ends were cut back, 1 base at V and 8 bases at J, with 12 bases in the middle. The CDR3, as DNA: TGTGCCAGCAGCGTACCTAAGGCGGCTGGGGAGCTGTTTTTT. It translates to CASSVPKAAGELFF.

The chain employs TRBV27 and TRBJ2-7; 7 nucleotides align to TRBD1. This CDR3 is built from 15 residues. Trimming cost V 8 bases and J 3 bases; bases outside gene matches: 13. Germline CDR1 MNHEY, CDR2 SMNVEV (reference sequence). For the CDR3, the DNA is TGTGCCAGCGGCTGGAGGCGACAGGGTTTCTACGAGCAGTACTTC. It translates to CASGWRRQGFYEQYF.